This T cell receptor (beta chain) was captured by sequencing in a study of Ad26.COV2.S vaccination and SARS-CoV-2 variants. Turning to the study itself: Participant was drawn from the COV1001 Ad26.COV2.S trial arm. Intramuscular Ad26.COV2.S doses were given once or twice, 56 days apart. Broader study findings: Substantial breadth was reported for post-vaccination spike-specific CD8+ and CD4+ T cells.

Repertoires were generated with immunoSEQ multiplex PCR, while TCRdb's copy carries only in-frame clones and drops some. The sample gives over 400,000 clones, about 92% of which show up once; around 4.5% is in the top ten. Treatment denoted: 15 to 20 received Ad26.COV2.S at low or high dose, single or two shots; 5 received placebo; per-sample allocation not given. Samples were taken on day 63 after the first vaccine or placebo injection. Donation was by an adult aged 18-55 years who was in Boston. Regarding this clone: Its antigen is unidentified.

This CDR3 comprises 18 residues. The germline V gene has CDR1 MNHEY and CDR2 SVGEGT. V lost 0 bases, J lost 2 bases, and 18 bases lay in between. This chain connects TRBV6-2 or TRBV6-3 to TRBJ2-3, with D maybe TRBD1 (5 bases). This TCR derives from a person between 18 and 59 years old who received the Ad26.COV2.S COVID-19 vaccine or a placebo. The sequencing here drew on peripheral blood, taken in a trial of Ad26.COV2.S vaccine versus placebo. The CDR3 nucleotides are TGTGCCAGCAGTTACTCGGGGCGTGGCGGCCCCTTCACAGATACGCAGTATTTT. Its protein is CASSYSGRGGPFTDTQYF.